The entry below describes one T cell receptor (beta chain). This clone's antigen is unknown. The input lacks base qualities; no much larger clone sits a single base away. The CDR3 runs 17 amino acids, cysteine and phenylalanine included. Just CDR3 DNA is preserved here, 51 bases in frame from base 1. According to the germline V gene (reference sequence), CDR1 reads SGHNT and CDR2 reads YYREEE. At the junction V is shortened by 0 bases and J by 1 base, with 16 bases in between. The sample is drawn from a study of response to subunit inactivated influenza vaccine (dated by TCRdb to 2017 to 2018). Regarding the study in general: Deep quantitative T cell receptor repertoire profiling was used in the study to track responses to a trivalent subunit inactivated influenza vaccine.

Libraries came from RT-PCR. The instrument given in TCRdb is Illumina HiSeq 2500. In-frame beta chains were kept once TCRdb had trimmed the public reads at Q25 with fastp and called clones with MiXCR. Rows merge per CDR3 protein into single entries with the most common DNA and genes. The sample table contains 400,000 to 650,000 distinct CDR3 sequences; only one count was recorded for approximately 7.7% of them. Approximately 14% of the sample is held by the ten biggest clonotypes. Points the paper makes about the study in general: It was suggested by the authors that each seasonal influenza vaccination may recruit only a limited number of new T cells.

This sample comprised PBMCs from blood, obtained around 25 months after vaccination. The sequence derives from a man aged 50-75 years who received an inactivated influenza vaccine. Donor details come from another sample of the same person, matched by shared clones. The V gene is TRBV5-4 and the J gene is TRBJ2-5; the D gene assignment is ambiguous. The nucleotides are TGTGCCAGCAGCTTGGCCTCTGGGCTCTACTTCCAAGAGACCCAGTACTTC. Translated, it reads CASSLASGLYFQETQYF.